This passage covers 4 T cell receptor beta chains from one sample sequenced in a study of T cell repertoires in cytomegalovirus infection (dated by TCRdb to the late 2010s). The treatment or condition label, as the study defines it: in vitro stimulation with specific CMV peptide epitopes to enrich CMV-specific T cells. Sequencing used an Illumina HiSeq 1500. TCRdb ran its own pipeline on the public reads, namely fastp trimming at Q25 and MiXCR clone calling, and kept in-frame beta chains. Rows with one shared CDR3 protein collapse into an entry with the most common genes and DNA. This sample has around 770,000 distinct CDR3 sequences in its table, and 29% of those were observed once. The ten largest clones add up to 13% of the sample. The antigens these receptors bind are not known. Source: cultured CD8+ T cells from PBMCs, taken from culture after CMV antigen stimulation. These receptors were collected from a human donor in good health (CMV status not recorded). Some clones in this sample may be carry-over from other donors' samples.

The table lists this clonotype with a few counts. The chain couples TRBV27 to TRBJ2-1; 7 bases fit TRBD1. Germline V gene lookup returns CDR1 MNHEY and CDR2 SMNVEV (reference sequence). This CDR3 has 15 residues. V dropped 5 bases and J dropped 5; count of bases not matched to a gene: 9. The CDR3 loop is CASSATGTVNNEQFF. The CDR3 DNA reads as TGTGCCAGCAGTGCCACCGGGACAGTAAACAATGAGCAGTTCTTC.

This clonotype was recorded once. V and J are TRBV2 and TRBJ1-4; 8 nucleotides match TRBD1. CDR1 is SNHLY, CDR2 FYNNEI, per germline. The CDR3 contains 12 residues. With V trimmed by 11 bases and J by 8 bases, 7 bases remained unmatched. CDR3 nucleotide sequence: TGTGCCGGCACAGGGGGAAACGAAAAACTGTTTTTT. It codes for CAGTGGNEKLFF.

Only a few counts were recorded for this clonotype. The gene calls are TRBV19 and TRBJ2-1; D may be TRBD1 (6 bases). Trimming removed 5 bases at V and 7 bases at J, with 12 bases between. Germline V gene sequence: CDR1 LNHDA, CDR2 SQIVND (reference sequence). This CDR3 is built from 13 residues. The CDR3 nucleotides are TGTGCCAGTAGTGCCGGACAGTGGAATGAGCAGTTCTTC. This codes for CASSAGQWNEQFF.

V usage is TRBV12-3 or TRBV12-4 and J usage is TRBJ2-1, with 7 bases fitting TRBD1. Losses at the gene ends were 3 bases for V and 5 bases for J; bases not matched to a gene: 4. This CDR3 is 14 amino acids long. CDR3 sequence: CASSLTGFNNEQFF. CDR3 in DNA: TGTGCCAGCAGTTTGACAGGGTTCAACAATGAGCAGTTCTTC.